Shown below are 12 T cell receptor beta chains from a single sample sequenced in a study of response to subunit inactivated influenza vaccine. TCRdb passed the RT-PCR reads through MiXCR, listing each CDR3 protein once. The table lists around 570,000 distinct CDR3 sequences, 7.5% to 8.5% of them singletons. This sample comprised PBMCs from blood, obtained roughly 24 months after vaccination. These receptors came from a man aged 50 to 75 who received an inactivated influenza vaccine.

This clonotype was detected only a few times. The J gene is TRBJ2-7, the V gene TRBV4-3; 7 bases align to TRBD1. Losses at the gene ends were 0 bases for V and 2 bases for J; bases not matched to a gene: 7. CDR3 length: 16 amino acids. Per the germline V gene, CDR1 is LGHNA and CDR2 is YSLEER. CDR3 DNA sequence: TGCGCCAGCAGCCAAGATCATGAGGGGGCCGCCTACGAGCAGTACTTC. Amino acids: CASSQDHEGAAYEQYF.

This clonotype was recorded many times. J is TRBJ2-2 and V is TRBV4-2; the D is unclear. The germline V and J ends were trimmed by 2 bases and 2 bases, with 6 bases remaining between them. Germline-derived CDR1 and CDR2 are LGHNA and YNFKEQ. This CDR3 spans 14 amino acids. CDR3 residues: CASSQIRNTGELFF. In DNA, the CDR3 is TGTGCCAGCAGCCAAATAAGAAACACCGGGGAGCTGTTTTTT.

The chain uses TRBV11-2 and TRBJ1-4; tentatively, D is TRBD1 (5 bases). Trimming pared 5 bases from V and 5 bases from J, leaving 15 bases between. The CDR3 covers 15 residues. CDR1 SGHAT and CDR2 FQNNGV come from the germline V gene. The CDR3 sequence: CASSVGTKKNEKLFF. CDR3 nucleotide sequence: TGTGCCAGCAGCGTAGGGACGAAAAAAAATGAAAAACTGTTTTTT.

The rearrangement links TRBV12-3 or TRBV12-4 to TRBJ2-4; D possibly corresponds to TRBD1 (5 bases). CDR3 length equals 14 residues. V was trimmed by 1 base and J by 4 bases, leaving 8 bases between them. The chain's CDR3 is CASSLEGPKNIQYF. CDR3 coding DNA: TGTGCCAGCAGTTTAGAGGGGCCGAAAAACATTCAGTACTTC.

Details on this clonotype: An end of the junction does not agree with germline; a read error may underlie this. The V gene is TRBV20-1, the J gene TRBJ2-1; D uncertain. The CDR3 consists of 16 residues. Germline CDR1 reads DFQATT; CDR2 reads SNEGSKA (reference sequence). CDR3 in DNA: TGCAGTGCTAGAGATTTGGGGATAAGCTCCTACAAAGAGCAGTTCTTC. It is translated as CSARDLGISSYKEQFF.

The CDR3 DNA reads TGCGCCAGCAGCCAGCGGGACAGCGGCTATGGCTACACCTTC. This sequence encodes CASSQRDSGYGYTF. The V gene is TRBV4-1, the J gene TRBJ1-2; 7 bases line up with TRBD1. This CDR3 has 14 amino acids. J was trimmed by 4 bases and V by 3 bases; bases with no gene match: 5. CDR1 and CDR2 (germline): MGHRA, YSYEKL.

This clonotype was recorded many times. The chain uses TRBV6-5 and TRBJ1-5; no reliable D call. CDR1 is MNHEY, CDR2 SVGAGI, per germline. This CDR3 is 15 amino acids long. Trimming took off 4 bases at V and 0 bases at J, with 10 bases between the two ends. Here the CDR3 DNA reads TGTGCCAGCAGTTTACCCGGATATAGCAATCAGCCCCAGCATTTT. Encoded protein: CASSLPGYSNQPQHF.

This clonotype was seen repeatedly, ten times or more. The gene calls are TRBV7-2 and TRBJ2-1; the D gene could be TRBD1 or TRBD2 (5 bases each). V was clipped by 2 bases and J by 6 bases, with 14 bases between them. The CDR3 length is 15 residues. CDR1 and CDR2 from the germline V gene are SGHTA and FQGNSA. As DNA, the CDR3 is TGTGCCAGCAGCTTAAGACTGTATGGGACCAATGAGCAGTTCTTC. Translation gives CASSLRLYGTNEQFF.

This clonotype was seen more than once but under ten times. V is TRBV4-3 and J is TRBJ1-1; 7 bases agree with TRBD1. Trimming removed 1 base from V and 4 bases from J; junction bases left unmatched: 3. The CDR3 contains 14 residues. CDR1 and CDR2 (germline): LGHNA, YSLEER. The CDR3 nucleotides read TGCGCCAGCAGCCAAGGGGCAGGGGGCACTGAAGCTTTCTTT. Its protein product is CASSQGAGGTEAFF.

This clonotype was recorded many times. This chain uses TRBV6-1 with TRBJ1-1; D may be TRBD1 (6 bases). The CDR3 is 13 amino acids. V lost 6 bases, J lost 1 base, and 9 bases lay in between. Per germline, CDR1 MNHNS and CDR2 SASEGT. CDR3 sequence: CASRSQGNTEAFF. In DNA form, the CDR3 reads TGTGCCAGCAGGTCACAGGGGAACACTGAAGCTTTCTTT.

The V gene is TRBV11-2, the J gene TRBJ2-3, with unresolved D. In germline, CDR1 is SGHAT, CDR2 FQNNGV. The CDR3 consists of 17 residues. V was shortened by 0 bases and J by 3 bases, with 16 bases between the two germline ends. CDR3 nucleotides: TGTGCCAGCAGCTTAGACGCCCTAATGGGCGTGACAGATACGCAGTATTTT. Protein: CASSLDALMGVTDTQYF.

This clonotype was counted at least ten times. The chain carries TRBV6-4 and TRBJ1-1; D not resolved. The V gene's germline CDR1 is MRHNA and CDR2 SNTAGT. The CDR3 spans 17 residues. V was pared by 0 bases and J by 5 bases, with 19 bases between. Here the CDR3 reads CASSDSVSRWDGTEAFF. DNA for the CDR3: TGTGCCAGCAGTGACTCGGTCAGTCGGTGGGATGGGACTGAAGCTTTCTTT.